The entry that follows covers one TCR beta chain sequence. The target antigen is unknown. The sample comes from a study of shared clonotypes between healthy human individuals. Whole-study results and caveats: Among the subsets, naive ones generally showed larger estimated richness than memory ones.

With 4 bases clipped from V and 5 bases from J, the junction kept 1 base outside the gene matches. The CDR3 loop spans 13 amino acids. CDR1 and CDR2 from the germline V gene are SNHLY and FYNNEI. Assay used: immunoSEQ multiplex PCR; TCRdb lists only in-frame clones, some missing. Of 2 million to 3 million clones listed, 80% to 95% are singletons. The J gene is TRBJ2-5, the V gene TRBV2; 10 positions agree with TRBD1. The receptor was derived from a man aged 18 to 29 in good health. Some clones in this sample may be carry-over from other donors' samples. The sequenced sample was naive CD4+ T cells from PBMCs. Subset noted: CD45RA+ positively selected. CDR3 sequence reads: CASSVDRGETQYF. The CDR3 DNA sequence: TGTGCCAGCAGTGTGGACAGGGGGGAGACCCAGTACTTC.